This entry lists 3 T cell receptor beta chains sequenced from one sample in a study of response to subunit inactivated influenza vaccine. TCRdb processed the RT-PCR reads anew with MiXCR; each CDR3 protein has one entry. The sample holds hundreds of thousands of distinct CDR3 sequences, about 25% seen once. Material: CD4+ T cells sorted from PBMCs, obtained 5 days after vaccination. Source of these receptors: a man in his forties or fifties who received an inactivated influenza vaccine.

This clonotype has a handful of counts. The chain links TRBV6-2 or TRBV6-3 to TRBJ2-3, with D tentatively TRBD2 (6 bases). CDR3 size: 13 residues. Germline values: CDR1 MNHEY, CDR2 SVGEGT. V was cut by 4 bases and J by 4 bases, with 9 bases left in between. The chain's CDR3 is CASSSSGADTQYF. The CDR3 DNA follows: TGTGCCAGCAGTTCCTCGGGAGCAGATACGCAGTATTTT.

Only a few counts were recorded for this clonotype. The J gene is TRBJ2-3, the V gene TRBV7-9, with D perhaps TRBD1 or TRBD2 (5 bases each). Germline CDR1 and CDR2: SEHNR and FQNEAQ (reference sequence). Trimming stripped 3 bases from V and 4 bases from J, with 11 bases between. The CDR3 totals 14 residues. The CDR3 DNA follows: TGTGCCAGCAGCTTGCGGGCCAGGGCAGATACGCAGTATTTT. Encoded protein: CASSLRARADTQYF.

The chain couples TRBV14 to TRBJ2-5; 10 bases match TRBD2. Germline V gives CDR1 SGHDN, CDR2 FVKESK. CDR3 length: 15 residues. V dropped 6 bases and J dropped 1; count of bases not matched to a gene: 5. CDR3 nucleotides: TGTGCCAGCAGTCTAGCGGGGGCCGTCCAAGAGACCCAGTACTTC. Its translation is CASSLAGAVQETQYF.